This is a list of T cell receptor beta chains from one sample in a study of Ad26.COV2.S vaccination and SARS-CoV-2 variants. The table came from immunoSEQ multiplex PCR; TCRdb's copy has only in-frame clones and leaves some out. The sample lists approximately 360,000 clones; roughly 85% were seen once. Sequencing used peripheral blood, obtained in a trial of Ad26.COV2.S vaccine versus placebo. These receptors were obtained from a person between 18 and 65 years old who received the Ad26.COV2.S COVID-19 vaccine or a placebo. CDR3s include the opening cysteine and the closing phenylalanine or tryptophan. D genes are given only for firm matches. The size field is filled for only some rows; it gives once, few, many or a size class.

D	J	size	V	CDR3	DNA
TRBD2	TRBJ2-7	-	TRBV9	CASSESGGFYEQYF	TGTGCCAGCAGCGAGTCGGGGGGGTTCTACGAGCAGTACTTC
TRBD1	TRBJ1-1	-	TRBV11-2	CASSQIQGRNTEAFF	TGTGCCAGCAGCCAAATACAGGGGCGGAACACTGAAGCTTTCTTT
-	TRBJ2-3	-	TRBV5-1	CASSFGGRLSTDTQYF	TGCGCCAGCAGCTTTGGTGGGAGGCTCAGCACAGATACGCAGTATTTT
-	TRBJ1-2	few	TRBV7-9	CASSLGTLGHGYTF	TGTGCCAGCAGCTTGGGCACCCTGGGCCATGGCTACACCTTC
-	TRBJ2-7	few	TRBV7-9	CASSPSERVGEQYF	TGTGCCAGCAGCCCGTCTGAGCGGGTGGGGGAGCAGTACTTC
-	TRBJ2-3	-	TRBV5-6	CASSLTGPVDTQYF	TGTGCCAGCAGCCTGACCGGGCCGGTGGATACGCAGTATTTT
-	TRBJ1-2	-	TRBV10-3	CAISDKAVSYGYTF	TGTGCCATCAGTGATAAGGCAGTCTCCTATGGCTACACCTTC
TRBD2	TRBJ2-1	-	TRBV6-5	CAVAGVAYNEQFF	TGTGCCGTGGCGGGGGTCGCATACAATGAGCAGTTCTTC
-	TRBJ1-1	-	TRBV7-9	CASSLAGRPAAFF	TGTGCCAGCAGCTTAGCGGGGCGCCCGGCAGCTTTCTTT
-	TRBJ2-7	-	TRBV7-2	CASSFVYEQYF	TGTGCCAGCAGCTTTGTTTACGAGCAGTACTTC
TRBD1	TRBJ2-3	once	TRBV5-1	CASSSGRGRLADTQYF	TGCGCCAGCAGCTCCGGAAGGGGGCGTCTAGCAGATACGCAGTATTTT
-	TRBJ2-5	-	TRBV30	CACRPEETQYF	TGTGCCTGTCGGCCTGAGGAGACCCAGTACTTC
-	TRBJ1-6	-	TRBV6-5	CASSLKRNSPLHF	TGTGCCAGCAGCCTTAAACGGAATTCACCCCTCCACTTT
-	TRBJ1-5	-	TRBV6-5	CASSYTRGDQPQHF	TGTGCCAGCAGTTACACCCGGGGGGATCAGCCCCAGCATTTT
-	TRBJ1-1	-	TRBV7-2	CASRFSRTANTEAFF	TGTGCCAGCAGGTTCTCAAGGACGGCGAACACTGAAGCTTTCTTT
TRBD2	TRBJ2-1	-	TRBV5-1	CASRTASGYNEQFF	TGCGCCAGCAGAACGGCTAGCGGTTACAATGAGCAGTTCTTC
-	TRBJ1-6	few	TRBV7-9	CASSLGLENSPLHF	TGTGCCAGCAGCTTAGGACTCGAAAATTCACCCCTCCACTTT
TRBD2	TRBJ2-3	-	TRBV19	CASSPLAGGRDTQYF	TGTGCCAGTAGTCCACTAGCGGGGGGTCGAGATACGCAGTATTTT
-	TRBJ2-2	-	TRBV7-2	CASSLVPGLNTGELFF	TGTGCCAGCAGCTTAGTCCCAGGATTGAACACCGGGGAGCTGTTTTTT
-	TRBJ1-2	-	TRBV3-1/TRBV3-2	CASSQDPGVGYTF	TGTGCCAGCAGCCAAGATCCCGGGGTAGGCTACACCTTC
-	TRBJ2-2	-	TRBV7-9	CASSLPGTGELFF	TGTGCCAGCAGCTTACCGGGCACCGGGGAGCTGTTTTTT
TRBD2	TRBJ2-1	-	TRBV11-3	CASSLDWGGPYKSDEQFF	TGTGCCAGCAGCTTAGACTGGGGGGGACCCTACAAGTCCGATGAGCAGTTCTTC
TRBD1	TRBJ1-1	-	TRBV2	CASRGQGAGAFF	TGTGCCAGCAGGGGGCAGGGGGCCGGAGCTTTCTTT
TRBD2	TRBJ2-5	-	TRBV28	CASSLGEPSGRPQETQYF	TGTGCCAGCAGTTTAGGGGAACCCAGCGGGAGGCCCCAAGAGACCCAGTACTTC
-	TRBJ1-1	many	TRBV13	CASAEDTEAFF	TGTGCCAGCGCGGAGGACACTGAAGCTTTCTTT
TRBD2	TRBJ2-7	-	TRBV5-1	CASSWTSGEGQYF	TGCGCCAGCAGCTGGACTAGCGGTGAAGGGCAGTACTTC
-	TRBJ1-4	-	TRBV7-2	CASSLTLANEKLFF	TGTGCCAGCAGCTTAACCCTAGCTAATGAAAAACTGTTTTTT
-	TRBJ2-5	-	TRBV4-3	CASSQETSPGETQYF	TGCGCCAGCAGCCAAGAAACTAGCCCTGGAGAGACCCAGTACTTC
TRBD2	TRBJ2-2	-	TRBV2	CASRLTSVNTGELFF	TGTGCCAGCAGACTGACTAGCGTGAACACCGGGGAGCTGTTTTTT
TRBD2	TRBJ2-1	-	TRBV7-3	CASSLTALAGDYNEQFF	TGTGCCAGCAGCTTAACAGCCCTAGCGGGGGACTACAATGAGCAGTTCTTC
-	TRBJ1-1	-	TRBV9	CASSVVSSSEAFF	TGTGCCAGCAGCGTAGTGTCCTCTTCTGAAGCTTTCTTT
TRBD2	TRBJ2-5	-	TRBV5-1	CASSLGLAGADQYF	TGCGCCAGCAGCTTGGGACTAGCGGGAGCGGACCAGTACTTC
TRBD2	TRBJ2-2	many	TRBV11-3	CASSFLGGRPYTGELFF	TGTGCCAGCAGCTTCCTCGGCGGGAGGCCCTACACCGGGGAGCTGTTTTTT
-	TRBJ2-5	-	TRBV20-1	CSASRGVLQETQYF	TGCAGTGCTAGTCGAGGGGTCCTCCAAGAGACCCAGTACTTC
TRBD1	TRBJ2-2	few	TRBV6-5	CASQGTGEYTGELFF	TGTGCCAGCCAGGGGACAGGGGAGTACACCGGGGAGCTGTTTTTT
-	TRBJ2-7	once	TRBV29-1	CSVGGLVGIGVEQYF	TGCAGCGTTGGCGGGCTAGTAGGGATCGGGGTCGAGCAGTACTTC
TRBD2	TRBJ2-7	few	TRBV7-2	CASSSPEIAGGGEQYF	TGTGCCAGCAGCTCCCCCGAGATAGCGGGAGGGGGAGAGCAGTACTTC
-	TRBJ2-3	-	TRBV4-2	CASSLSADTQYF	TGTGCCAGCAGCCTTTCTGCCGATACGCAGTATTTT
-	TRBJ2-7	-	TRBV5-1	CASSLGGIGAYEQYF	TGCGCCAGCAGCTTGGGAGGGATTGGTGCCTACGAGCAGTACTTC
-	TRBJ1-5	-	TRBV4-2	CASSQEGQPQHF	TGTGCCAGCAGCCAAGAAGGACAGCCCCAGCATTTT
-	TRBJ1-3	-	TRBV6-5	CASSYSTHHSGNTIYF	TGTGCCAGCAGTTACTCTACCCACCACTCTGGAAACACCATATATTTT
-	TRBJ1-1	-	TRBV18	CASSPLAADTEAFF	TGTGCCAGCTCACCTTTAGCAGCAGACACTGAAGCTTTCTTT
-	TRBJ2-3	once	TRBV5-1	CASSPDSSTDTQYF	TGCGCCAGCAGCCCCGACAGTAGCACAGATACGCAGTATTTT
-	TRBJ1-1	-	TRBV5-1	CASSLSDAEKRAFF	TGCGCCAGCAGCTTGTCGGACGCGGAAAAGAGAGCTTTCTTT
TRBD2	TRBJ2-5	-	TRBV2	CASSMGLAGKETQYF	TGTGCCAGCAGTATGGGACTAGCGGGGAAAGAGACCCAGTACTTC